The entry below gives a single TCR beta chain sequence along with its context. Its antigen is undetermined. This sample stems from a study of T cell repertoires in cytomegalovirus infection. Across the whole study: Recently identified HLA-C-restricted CMV epitopes and well-studied HLA-B-restricted CMV epitopes were used by the study. The study, taken as a whole, reports: CMV carriers having the relevant HLA were flagged by cumulative public TCR beta family frequency. HLA-C-restricted CMV-specific TCR beta clonotypes prevailed in the ex vivo response.

The CDR3 is 17 amino acids. Germline assignment: CDR1 DFQATT and CDR2 SNEGSKA (reference sequence). J lost 4 bases, V lost 2 bases, and 11 bases had no gene match. TCRdb re-called the reads with MiXCR, one entry per CDR3 protein. Of tens of thousands of distinct CDR3 sequences listed, 20% to 30% are singletons. The material sequenced was CD8+ T cells from cultured PBMCs, taken from culture after CMV antigen stimulation. The chain has TRBV20-1 and TRBJ2-2; the match to TRBD2 covers 9 bases. The sequence came from a human donor in good health (CMV status not recorded). Some clones in this sample may be carry-over from other donors' samples. CDR3 in DNA: TGCAGTGCTAGACCAATATTAGCGGGAGACCTCACCGGGGAGCTGTTTTTT. Translation: CSARPILAGDLTGELFF.